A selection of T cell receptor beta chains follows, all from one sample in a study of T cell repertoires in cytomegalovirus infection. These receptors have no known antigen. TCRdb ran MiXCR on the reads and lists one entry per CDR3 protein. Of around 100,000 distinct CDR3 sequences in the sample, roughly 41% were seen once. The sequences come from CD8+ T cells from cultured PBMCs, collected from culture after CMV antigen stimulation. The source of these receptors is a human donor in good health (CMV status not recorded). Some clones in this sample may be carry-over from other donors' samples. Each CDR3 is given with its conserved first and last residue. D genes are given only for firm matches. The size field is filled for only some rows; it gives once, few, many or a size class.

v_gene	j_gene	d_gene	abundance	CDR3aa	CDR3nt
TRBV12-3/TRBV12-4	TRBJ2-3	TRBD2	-	CAGRALRGGNTDTQYF	TGTGCCGGCAGAGCCCTGCGCGGGGGGAACACAGATACGCAGTATTTT
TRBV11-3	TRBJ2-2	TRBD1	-	CASSLWTGGGTGELFF	TGTGCCAGCAGCTTATGGACAGGGGGTGGAACCGGGGAGCTGTTTTTT
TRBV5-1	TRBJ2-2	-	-	CASRLGNRENTGELFF	TGCGCCAGCAGGCTAGGGAACAGGGAGAACACCGGGGAGCTGTTTTTT
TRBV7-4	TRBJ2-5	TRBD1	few	CASNLPDRGDQETQYF	TGTGCCAGTAACCTTCCGGACAGGGGGGACCAAGAGACCCAGTACTTC
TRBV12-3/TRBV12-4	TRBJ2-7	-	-	CASSLGVPASEQYF	TGTGCCAGCAGTTTAGGGGTCCCCGCTTCCGAGCAGTACTTC
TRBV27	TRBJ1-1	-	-	CASRRRGNTEAFF	TGTGCCAGCAGGAGACGGGGTAATACTGAAGCTTTCTTT
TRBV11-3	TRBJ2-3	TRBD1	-	CASSLEDRADTQYF	TGTGCCAGCAGCTTAGAGGACAGGGCGGATACGCAGTATTTT
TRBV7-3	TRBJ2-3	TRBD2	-	CASSYTGGTGDTQYF	TGTGCCAGCAGCTACACGGGGGGAACCGGAGATACGCAGTATTTT
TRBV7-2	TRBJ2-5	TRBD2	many	CASSVSGGALETQYF	TGTGCCAGCAGCGTAAGCGGGGGGGCTCTAGAGACCCAGTACTTC
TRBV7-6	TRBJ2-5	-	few	CASSSKGLETQYF	TGTGCCAGCAGCTCCAAGGGGCTCGAGACCCAGTACTTC
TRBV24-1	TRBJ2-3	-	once	CATSGTTDTQYF	TGTGCCACCAGTGGGACTACGGATACGCAGTATTTT
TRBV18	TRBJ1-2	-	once	CASSLYGRPSDGYTF	TGTGCCAGCTCACTCTACGGAAGGCCGTCCGATGGCTACACCTTC
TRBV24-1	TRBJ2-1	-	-	CATSDPEARGIYNKQFF	TGTGCCACCAGTGACCCCGAAGCCCGGGGAATATACAATAAGCAGTTCTTC
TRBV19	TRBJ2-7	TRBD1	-	CASSIFPGTDPYEQYF	TGTGCCAGTAGTATATTTCCCGGGACAGACCCCTACGAGCAGTACTTC